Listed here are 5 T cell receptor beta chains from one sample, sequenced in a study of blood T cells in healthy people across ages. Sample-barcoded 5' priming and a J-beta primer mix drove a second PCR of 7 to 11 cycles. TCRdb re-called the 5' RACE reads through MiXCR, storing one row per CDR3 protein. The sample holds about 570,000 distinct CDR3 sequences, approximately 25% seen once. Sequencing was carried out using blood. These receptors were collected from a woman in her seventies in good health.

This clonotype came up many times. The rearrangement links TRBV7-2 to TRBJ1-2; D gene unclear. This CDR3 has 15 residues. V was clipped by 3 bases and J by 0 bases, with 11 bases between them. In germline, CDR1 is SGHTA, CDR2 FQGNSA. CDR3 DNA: TGTGCCAGCAGCTTGTCAGGCTTAGCTAACTATGGCTACACCTTC. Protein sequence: CASSLSGLANYGYTF.

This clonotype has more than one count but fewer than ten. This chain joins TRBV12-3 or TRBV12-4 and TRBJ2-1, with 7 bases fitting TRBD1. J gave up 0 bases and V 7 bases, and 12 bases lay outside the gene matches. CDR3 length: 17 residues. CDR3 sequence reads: CASTRVTGLSSYNEQFF. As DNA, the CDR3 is TGTGCCAGCACTCGCGTGACAGGGCTGAGCTCCTACAATGAGCAGTTCTTC.

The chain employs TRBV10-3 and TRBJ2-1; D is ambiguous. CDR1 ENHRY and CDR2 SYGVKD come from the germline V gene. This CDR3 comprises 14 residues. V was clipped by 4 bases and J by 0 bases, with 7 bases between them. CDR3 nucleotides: TGTGCCATCAGTGGATATAGCTCCTACAATGAGCAGTTCTTC. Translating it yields CAISGYSSYNEQFF.

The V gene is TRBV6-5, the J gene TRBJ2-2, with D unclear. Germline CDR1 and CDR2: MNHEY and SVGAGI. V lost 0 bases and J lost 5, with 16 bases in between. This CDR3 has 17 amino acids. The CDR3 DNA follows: TGTGCCAGCAGTTACTCTGGGCACAAATCGGGTACCGGGGAGCTGTTTTTT. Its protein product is CASSYSGHKSGTGELFF.

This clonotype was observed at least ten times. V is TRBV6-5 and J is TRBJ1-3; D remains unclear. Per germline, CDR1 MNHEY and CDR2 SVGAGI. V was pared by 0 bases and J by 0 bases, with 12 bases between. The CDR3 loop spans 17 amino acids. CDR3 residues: CASSYSSTYSSGNTIYF. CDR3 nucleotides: TGTGCCAGCAGTTACTCTTCGACGTATTCCTCTGGAAACACCATATATTTT.